These 25 T cell receptor beta chains came from one sample sequenced in a study of T-cell memory formation after mild COVID-19. TCRdb re-called the 5' RACE reads through MiXCR, storing one row per CDR3 protein. The sample has fewer than 700,000 distinct CDR3 sequences, roughly a fifth seen once. The source material was PBMCs or a T cell subset sorted from them (not recorded which). The receptors derive from an adult woman who had mild COVID-19 (a few samples of this study predate the infection). Cell type and time point are not known.

This clonotype was counted between two and nine times. V and J are TRBV28 and TRBJ2-5; D not certain. Germline CDR1 is MDHEN and CDR2 is SYDVKM. Trimming took 6 bases from V and 5 from J, leaving 7 bases between them. This CDR3 is 11 amino acids long. CDR3 amino acids: CASRSAETQYF. In nucleotides, the CDR3 is TGTGCCAGCAGGAGTGCGGAGACCCAGTACTTC.

The J gene is TRBJ2-5, the V gene TRBV6-6, with 8 bases matching TRBD2. V gave up 2 bases and J gave up 5 bases; unmatched junction bases: 4. CDR1 MNHNY and CDR2 SVGAGI come from the germline V gene (reference sequence). The CDR3 loop spans 14 amino acids. The DNA of the CDR3 is TGTGCCAGCAGTTACCCCGGGGGGGCTGAGACCCAGTACTTC. Its protein is CASSYPGGAETQYF.

This chain links TRBV6-5 with TRBJ2-2; D gene uncertain. The CDR3 is 15 residues long. CDR1 is MNHEY, CDR2 SVGAGI, per germline. V was shortened by 0 bases and J by 3 bases, with 8 bases between the two germline ends. The CDR3 DNA follows: TGTGCCAGCAGTTACTCAAGGGATCACACCGGGGAGCTGTTTTTT. Encoded protein: CASSYSRDHTGELFF.

V gene TRBV21-1 combines with J gene TRBJ1-5. TRBV21-1 is designated a pseudogene. CDR3 length: 13 residues. CDR3 sequence reads: CASSKNKNQPQHF. CDR3 DNA: TGTGCCAGCAGCAAGAATAAGAATCAGCCCCAGCATTTT.

The rearrangement links TRBV3-1 to TRBJ2-7; no clear D gene. With 0 bases removed from V and 7 bases from J, the gap between germline ends came to 10 bases. The CDR3 is made up of 13 amino acids. Germline V gene lookup returns CDR1 LGHDT and CDR2 YNNKEL (reference sequence). CDR3 amino acids: CASSQDRGFEQYF. CDR3 coding DNA: TGTGCCAGCAGCCAAGACCGAGGATTTGAGCAGTACTTC.

This clonotype was observed a handful of times. The chain is built from TRBV5-1 and TRBJ2-3; the D gene could be TRBD1 or TRBD2 (5 bases each). The germline CDR1 and CDR2 sequences are SGHRS and YFSETQ. Trimming pared 3 bases from V and 5 bases from J, leaving 19 bases between. The CDR3 is 16 residues long. The CDR3 protein is CASSSDLGLAEDTQYF. The DNA for the CDR3 is TGCGCCAGCAGCTCTGACTTGGGGCTAGCCGAAGATACGCAGTATTTT. Filled out from reference TRBV5-1 and TRBJ2-3, the complete variable domain reads KAGVTQTPRYLIKTRGQQVTLSCSPISGHRSVSWYQQTPGQGLQFLFEYFSETQRNKGNFPGRFSGRQFSNSRSEMNVSTLELGDSALYLCASSSDLGLAEDTQYFGPGTRLTVL.

This clonotype was seen only a few times. The rearrangement uses TRBV5-5 and TRBJ2-7, with 9 bases aligning to TRBD2. The CDR3 has 14 residues. The V gene's germline CDR1 is SGHKS and CDR2 YYEKEE (reference sequence). With V trimmed by 2 bases and J by 5 bases, 5 bases remained unmatched. CDR3 coding DNA: TGTGCCAGCAGCTTAAGCGGGAGGATAGACGAGCAGTACTTC. Its translation: CASSLSGRIDEQYF.

This clonotype was recorded a few times. The chain joins TRBV11-2 to TRBJ1-2; the match to TRBD1 covers 11 bases. There are 17 residues in the CDR3. Germline V gene sequence: CDR1 SGHAT, CDR2 FQNNGV. V shed 1 base and J 7 bases; nucleotides not matched to a gene: 11. The CDR3 nucleotides are TGTGCCAGCAGCTTAGCCATCTATGGACAGGGGGCGGGTGGCTACACCTTC. Translated, it gives CASSLAIYGQGAGGYTF.

The V and J genes are TRBV5-1 and TRBJ2-3, with D possibly matching TRBD2 (5 bases). There are 17 residues in the CDR3. V was pared by 4 bases and J by 3 bases, with 21 bases between. Germline lookup yields CDR1 SGHRS and CDR2 YFSETQ. In DNA form, the CDR3 reads TGCGCCAGCAGCAGAACCCCCGGGGAGCGGCCTACAGATACGCAGTATTTT. Encoded protein: CASSRTPGERPTDTQYF.

The chain recombines TRBV12-3 or TRBV12-4 with TRBJ1-3; no clear D gene. This CDR3 contains 15 residues. Trimming shortened V by 3 bases and J by 0 bases, and 9 bases separated the two germline ends. CDR3 loop: CASSLRILSGNTIYF. The CDR3 DNA follows: TGTGCCAGCAGTTTGCGGATCCTCTCTGGAAACACCATATATTTT.

The chain links TRBV27 to TRBJ1-1; D not resolved. Deletions cut 1 base from V and 1 base from J, with 10 bases between. Germline-derived CDR1 and CDR2 are MNHEY and SMNVEV (reference sequence). The CDR3 consists of 15 residues. The CDR3 nucleotides are TGTGCCAGCAGTTTATTCGGAAACGAGAACACTGAAGCTTTCTTT. Amino acid sequence: CASSLFGNENTEAFF.

This clonotype has more than one count but fewer than ten. The chain recombines TRBV2 with TRBJ2-7; TRBD2 might be the D (5 bases). Germline V lookup: CDR1 SNHLY, CDR2 FYNNEI. The V and J ends lost 6 bases and 0 bases respectively, with 15 bases between them. This CDR3 contains 15 residues. The CDR3 DNA is TGTGCCAGCAGGGTCAAACTTGGGAGCTCCTACGAGCAGTACTTC. The encoded protein is CASRVKLGSSYEQYF.

The chain recombines TRBV12-3 or TRBV12-4 with TRBJ2-2, with 7 bases aligning to TRBD2. Trimming at V came to 6 bases and at J to 4 bases, leaving 8 bases not matched to a gene. CDR3 length: 15 residues. DNA of the CDR3: TGTGCCAGCAGCCCAGTGGGGGGGTCCACCGGGGAGCTGTTTTTT. It encodes CASSPVGGSTGELFF.

This clonotype was seen more than once but under ten times. J is TRBJ1-2 and V is TRBV12-5; D call uncertain. The CDR3 is 13 residues long. Trimming took 2 bases from V and 8 from J, leaving 12 bases between them. Per the germline V gene, CDR1 is LGHNT and CDR2 is FRNRAP. The CDR3 DNA reads as TGTGCTAGTGGTTTGTGGGGTTCTATCGGCTACACCTTC. It is translated as CASGLWGSIGYTF.

The rearrangement uses TRBV13 and TRBJ2-2, with a weak D call TRBD2 (6 bases). The CDR3 is made up of 14 amino acids. Per germline, CDR1 PRHDT and CDR2 FYEKMQ (reference sequence). V lost 4 bases, J lost 2 bases, and 8 bases lay in between. The CDR3 loop is CASSWGVNTGELFF. CDR3 bases: TGTGCCAGCAGCTGGGGGGTTAACACCGGGGAGCTGTTTTTT. The entire variable domain, with the rest obtained from reference TRBV13 and TRBJ2-2, is as follows: AAGVIQSPRHLIKEKRETATLKCYPIPRHDTVYWYQQGPGQDPQFLISFYEKMQSDKGSIPDRFSAQQFSDYHSELNMSSLELGDSALYFCASSWGVNTGELFFGEGSRLTVL.

As to this clonotype: An end of the junction differs from the germline gene, which may be a read error. The chain uses TRBV18 and TRBJ2-6, with D perhaps TRBD2 (6 bases). Looked up from germline, CDR1 is KGHSH and CDR2 is LQKENI. This CDR3 has 19 residues. CDR3 sequence reads: CASSPPMRGWDSWANVLTF. DNA for the CDR3: TGTGCCAGCTCACCACCGATGAGGGGATGGGACTCTTGGGCCAACGTCCTGACTTTC.

The table lists this clonotype with a few counts. The CDR3 nucleotides read TGTGCCAGCAGCTTAGAGTATTCGGGGATCTACGAGCAGTACTTC. Its translation: CASSLEYSGIYEQYF. The V and J genes are TRBV7-6 and TRBJ2-7; weak D call: TRBD2 (5 bases). Germline-derived CDR1 and CDR2 are SGHVS and FNYEAQ. The CDR3 consists of 15 residues. V lost 1 base and J lost 3, with 13 bases in between. The full variable domain, completed using reference TRBV7-6 and TRBJ2-7, is GAGVSQSPRYKVTKRGQDVALRCDPISGHVSLYWYRQALGQGPEFLTYFNYEAQQDKSGLPNDRFSAERPEGSISTLTIQRTEQRDSAMYRCASSLEYSGIYEQYFGPGTRLTVT.

The DNA for the CDR3 is TGCGCCAGCAGCTTGGCCCCGGGACAGGGGGCGATCGGGTACTTC. It is translated as CASSLAPGQGAIGYF. V and J are TRBV5-1 and TRBJ2-7, with TRBD1 matching 12 bases. The CDR3 loop spans 15 amino acids. Germline V gives CDR1 SGHRS, CDR2 YFSETQ. Trimming took 0 bases from V and 12 from J; bases not matched to a gene: 10. The whole variable domain, filled in from reference TRBV5-1 and TRBJ2-7, reads KAGVTQTPRYLIKTRGQQVTLSCSPISGHRSVSWYQQTPGQGLQFLFEYFSETQRNKGNFPGRFSGRQFSNSRSEMNVSTLELGDSALYLCASSLAPGQGAIGYFGPGTRLTVT.

This clonotype was counted between two and nine times. V usage is TRBV20-1 and J usage is TRBJ2-1, with TRBD2 matching 8 bases. The CDR3 length is 14 residues. The V gene end was trimmed by 6 bases and the J gene end by 0 bases; junction bases not matched to a gene: 4. Germline V gene lookup returns CDR1 DFQATT and CDR2 SNEGSKA (reference sequence). The DNA for the CDR3 is TGCAGTGCCACGGGGGGGAGCTCCTACAATGAGCAGTTCTTC. Protein: CSATGGSSYNEQFF.

The CDR3 loop reads CASSSGLADERTDTQYF. The CDR3 bases are TGTGCCAGCAGTTCGGGACTAGCGGACGAACGAACAGATACGCAGTATTTT. The J gene is TRBJ2-3, the V gene TRBV6-8; 11 bases line up with TRBD2. This CDR3 contains 17 residues. Trimming removed 4 bases from V and 3 bases from J; junction bases left unmatched: 9. CDR1 is MNHGY, CDR2 SAAAGT, per germline.

The chain has TRBV12-3 or TRBV12-4 and TRBJ1-5; D gene unclear. The CDR3 has 13 amino acids. The germline V and J ends were trimmed by 6 bases and 3 bases, with 9 bases remaining between them. CDR3 sequence: CASRPRVNQPQHF. The CDR3 DNA is TGTGCCAGCAGACCTCGTGTCAATCAGCCCCAGCATTTT.

This clonotype was seen only a few times. This sequence joins TRBV20-1 and TRBJ2-1; D is possibly TRBD2 (5 bases). Between the trimmed V and J ends, which lost 6 bases and 2 bases, there was a span of 14 bases. From germline, CDR1 is DFQATT and CDR2 SNEGSKA (reference sequence). The CDR3 contains 14 residues. CDR3 sequence reads: CSALTRWPYNEQFF. CDR3 DNA: TGCAGTGCATTAACTAGATGGCCCTACAATGAGCAGTTCTTC.

This rearrangement joins TRBV7-6 to TRBJ2-2; D is unresolved. CDR1 SGHVS and CDR2 FNYEAQ come from the germline V gene. Trimming left V 1 base short and J 1 base short, with 13 bases between. The CDR3 is made up of 17 amino acids. CDR3 sequence: CASSLVSALLNTGELFF. The DNA for the CDR3 is TGTGCCAGCAGCTTAGTGTCCGCCCTTTTGAACACCGGGGAGCTGTTTTTT.

V gene TRBV20-1 combines with J gene TRBJ2-1; 8 positions match TRBD1. From germline, CDR1 is DFQATT and CDR2 SNEGSKA (reference sequence). V lost 3 bases, J lost 8 bases, and 3 bases stayed unmatched. This CDR3 is built from 12 residues. The CDR3 loop is CSASQGAHEQFF. The CDR3 DNA sequence: TGCAGTGCTAGTCAGGGGGCTCATGAGCAGTTCTTC.

This clonotype has more than one count but fewer than ten. The rearrangement joins TRBV6-1 to TRBJ2-5; 8 positions match TRBD2. The CDR3 sequence is 15 residues long. Trimming removed 4 bases from V and 7 bases from J; junction bases left unmatched: 11. CDR1 and CDR2 from the germline V gene are MNHNS and SASEGT. The DNA of the CDR3 is TGTGCCAGCAGTGCCGCGGGACTAGTGGTATCGACCCAGTACTTC. Protein product: CASSAAGLVVSTQYF.